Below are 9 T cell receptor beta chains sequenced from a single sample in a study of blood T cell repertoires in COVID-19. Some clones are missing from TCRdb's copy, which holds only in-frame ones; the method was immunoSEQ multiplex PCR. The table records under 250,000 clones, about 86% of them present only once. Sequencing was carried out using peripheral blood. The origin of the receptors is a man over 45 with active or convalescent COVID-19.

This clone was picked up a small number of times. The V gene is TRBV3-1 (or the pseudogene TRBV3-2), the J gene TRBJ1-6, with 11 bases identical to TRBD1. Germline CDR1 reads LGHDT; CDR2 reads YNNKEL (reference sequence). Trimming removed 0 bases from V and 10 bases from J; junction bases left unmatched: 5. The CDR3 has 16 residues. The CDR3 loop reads CASSQEWTGGRSPLHF. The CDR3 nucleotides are TGTGCCAGCAGCCAAGAGTGGACAGGGGGCCGGTCACCCCTCCACTTT.

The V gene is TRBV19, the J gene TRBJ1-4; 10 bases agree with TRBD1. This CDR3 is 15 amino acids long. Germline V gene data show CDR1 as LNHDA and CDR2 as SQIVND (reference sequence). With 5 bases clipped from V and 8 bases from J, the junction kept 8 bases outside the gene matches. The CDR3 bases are TGTGCCAGTAGTGCTTCCGGGACAGGGGCAGAAAAACTGTTTTTT. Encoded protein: CASSASGTGAEKLFF.

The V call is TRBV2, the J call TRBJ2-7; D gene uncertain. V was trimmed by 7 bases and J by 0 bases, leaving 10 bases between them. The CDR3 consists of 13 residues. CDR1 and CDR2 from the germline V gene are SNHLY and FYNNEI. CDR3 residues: CASTGFGSYEQYF. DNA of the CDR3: TGTGCCAGCACCGGGTTCGGCTCCTACGAGCAGTACTTC.

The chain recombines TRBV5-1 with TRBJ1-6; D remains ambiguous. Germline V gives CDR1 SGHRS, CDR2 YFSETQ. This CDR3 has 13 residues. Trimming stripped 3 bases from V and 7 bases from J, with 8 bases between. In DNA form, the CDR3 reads TGCGCCAGCAGCTCCGAGCTGAATTCACCCCTCCACTTT. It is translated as CASSSELNSPLHF.

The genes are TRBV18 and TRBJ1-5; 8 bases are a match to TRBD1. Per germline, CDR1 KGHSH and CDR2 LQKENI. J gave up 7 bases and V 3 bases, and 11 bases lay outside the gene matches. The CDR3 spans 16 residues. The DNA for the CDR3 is TGTGCCAGCTCACCGCCGGACAGGGTCGGTGAGCAGCCCCAGCATTTT. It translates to CASSPPDRVGEQPQHF.

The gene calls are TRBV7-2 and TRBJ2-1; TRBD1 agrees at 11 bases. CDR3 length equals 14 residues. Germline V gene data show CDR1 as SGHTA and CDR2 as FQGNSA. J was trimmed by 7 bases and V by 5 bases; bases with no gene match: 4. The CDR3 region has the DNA TGTGCCAGCAGCGCCGGGACAGGGGGAAATGAGCAGTTCTTC. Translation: CASSAGTGGNEQFF.

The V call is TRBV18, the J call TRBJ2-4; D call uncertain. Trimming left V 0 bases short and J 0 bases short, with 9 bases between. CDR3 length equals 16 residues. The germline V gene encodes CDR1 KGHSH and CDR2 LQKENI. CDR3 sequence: CASSPPLTLAKNIQYF. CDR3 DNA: TGTGCCAGCTCACCACCGCTAACGTTAGCCAAAAACATTCAGTACTTC.

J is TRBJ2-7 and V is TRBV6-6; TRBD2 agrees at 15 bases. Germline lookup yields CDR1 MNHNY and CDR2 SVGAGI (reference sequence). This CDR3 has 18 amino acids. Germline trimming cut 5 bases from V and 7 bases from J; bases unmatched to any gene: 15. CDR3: CASSRGGLAGGEWGEQYF. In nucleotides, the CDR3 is TGTGCCAGCAGTCGGGGGGGACTAGCGGGAGGAGAATGGGGGGAGCAGTACTTC.

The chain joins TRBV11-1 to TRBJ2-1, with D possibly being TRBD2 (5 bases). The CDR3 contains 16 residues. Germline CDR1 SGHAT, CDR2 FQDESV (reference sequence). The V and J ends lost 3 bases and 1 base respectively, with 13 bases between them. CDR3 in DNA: TGTGCCAGCAGCTTGGATCGGGATCGGTCCTACAATGAGCAGTTCTTC. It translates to CASSLDRDRSYNEQFF.